The 15 T cell receptor beta chains below all came from one sample that was sequenced in a study of T cells in Graves' hyperthyroidism and ophthalmopathy. RNA transcripts served as the template for amplifying TCR beta CDR3 regions. A set of HTBI primers served as the primers for a first-round RT-PCR of the TCR CDR3. TCRdb recomputed calls from the multiplex PCR reads with MiXCR, one row per CDR3 protein. The sample shows hundreds of thousands of distinct CDR3 sequences, roughly 13% of them seen only once. The sequenced material came from blood. The origin of the receptors is a middle-aged woman with Graves' ophthalmopathy.

This clonotype was recorded many times. The chain joins TRBV27 to TRBJ2-5, with 11 positions matching TRBD1. The V gene's germline CDR1 is MNHEY and CDR2 SMNVEV (reference sequence). V shed 5 bases, J shed 4 bases, and the junction held 6 bases outside the gene matches. The CDR3 has 15 amino acids. The CDR3 nucleotides are TGTGCCAGCAGTCCGGACAGGGGGCCTGGAGAGACCCAGTACTTC. This sequence encodes CASSPDRGPGETQYF.

The chain employs TRBV20-1 and TRBJ2-1; D is uncertain. Germline CDR1 is DFQATT and CDR2 is SNEGSKA (reference sequence). V lost 7 bases and J lost 7, with 11 bases in between. The CDR3 extends over 11 amino acids. CDR3: CSVRIRNEQFF. The CDR3 nucleotides are TGCAGTGTCAGGATCCGGAATGAGCAGTTCTTC.

This clonotype was recorded many times. The rearrangement uses TRBV2 and TRBJ2-1, with TRBD2 matching 9 bases. Germline V CDR1 and CDR2: SNHLY, FYNNEI. The CDR3 spans 15 residues. Losses at the gene ends were 5 bases for V and 7 bases for J; bases not matched to a gene: 9. Written as DNA, the CDR3 is TGTGCCAGCAGTCCCTATAGCGGGAGTGCAAATGAGCAGTTCTTC. This translates into CASSPYSGSANEQFF.

This clonotype was counted ten times or more. The chain links TRBV7-2 to TRBJ2-3, with a possible D match to TRBD1 (6 bases). There are 14 residues in the CDR3. The germline V and J ends were trimmed by 5 bases and 2 bases, with 11 bases remaining between them. Germline V gene data show CDR1 as SGHTA and CDR2 as FQGNSA. This CDR3 is CASSPDRTTDTQYF. In nucleotides, the CDR3 is TGTGCCAGCAGCCCAGACAGGACCACAGATACGCAGTATTTT. The complete variable domain, with remaining parts taken from reference TRBV7-2 and TRBJ2-3, reads GAGVSQSPSNKVTEKGKDVELRCDPISGHTALYWYRQSLGQGLEFLIYFQGNSAPDKSGLPSDRFSAERTGGSVSTLTIQRTQQEDSAVYLCASSPDRTTDTQYFGPGTRLTVL.

This clonotype was seen ten or more times. This chain uses TRBV24-1 with TRBJ1-1; TRBD1 might be the D (5 bases). The germline V gene encodes CDR1 KGHDR and CDR2 SFDVKD. V dropped 0 bases and J dropped 10 bases, with 8 bases sitting between them. The CDR3 loop spans 12 amino acids. Here the CDR3 reads CATSDLGGTAFF. Here the CDR3 DNA reads TGTGCCACCAGTGATTTGGGGGGTACAGCTTTCTTT.

Comments on this clonotype: With a much larger clone just one base away, this may be a read error. The gene calls are TRBV24-1 and TRBJ2-1; D ambiguous. Per the germline V gene, CDR1 is KGHDR and CDR2 is SFDVKD. The CDR3 contains 13 residues. The CDR3 loop is CATSDSVYNAQFF. The DNA of the CDR3 is TGTGCCACCAGTGATTCCGTTTACAATGCGCAGTTCTTC.

The table lists this clonotype with many counts. The chain couples TRBV11-2 to TRBJ2-3; the match to TRBD1 covers 7 bases. CDR1 is SGHAT and CDR2 is FQNNGV in the germline V gene. The CDR3 is made up of 14 amino acids. V trimming: 5 bases; J trimming: 2 bases; junction bases outside the gene matches: 4. CDR3 in DNA: TGTGCCAGCAGCATGGACAGGTTCACAGATACGCAGTATTTT. This sequence encodes CASSMDRFTDTQYF.

In its sample, this clonotype was seen a few times. The chain couples TRBV5-1 to TRBJ2-1; TRBD2 agrees at 12 bases. The germline gives CDR1 SGHRS, CDR2 YFSETQ. CDR3 length equals 15 residues. J was trimmed by 12 bases and V by 8 bases; bases with no gene match: 15. The chain's CDR3 is CASSLLAGGSLGQFF. As DNA, the CDR3 is TGCGCCAGTTCGCTACTAGCGGGGGGATCACTAGGGCAGTTCTTC.

This clonotype was seen only a few times. The chain links TRBV7-8 to TRBJ1-1; tentative D call: TRBD1 (6 bases). The germline V gene encodes CDR1 SGHVS and CDR2 FQNEAQ. Trimming pared 8 bases from V and 1 base from J, leaving 14 bases between. The CDR3 spans 14 residues. The CDR3 DNA follows: TGTGCCAGCCTCTGGGGGCCGGGGAACACTGAAGCTTTCTTT. Amino acids: CASLWGPGNTEAFF. Full variable domain (outside the CDR3, taken from reference TRBV7-8 and TRBJ1-1): GAGVSQSPRYKVAKRGQDVALRCDPISGHVSLFWYQQALGQGPEFLTYFQNEAQLDKSGLPSDRFFAERPEGSVSTLKIQRTQQEDSAVYLCASLWGPGNTEAFFGQGTRLTVV.

This clonotype was picked up a small number of times. This could be a read error, since a much larger clone is one nucleotide away. The J gene is TRBJ1-1, the V gene TRBV11-2; D might be TRBD1 (5 bases). This CDR3 comprises 12 residues. Trimming pared 11 bases from V and 5 bases from J, leaving 15 bases between. The V gene's germline CDR1 is SGHAT and CDR2 FQNNGV. CDR3 loop: CACTQGVTEAFF. The CDR3 region has the DNA TGTGCCTGCACCCAAGGGGTTACTGAAGCTTTCTTT.

This clonotype appeared many times. The V and J genes are TRBV7-6 and TRBJ2-1; 10 bases align to TRBD2. The CDR3 runs 17 residues. The V segment lost 1 base and the J segment 7 bases; nucleotides outside the gene matches: 10. Germline-derived CDR1 and CDR2 are SGHVS and FNYEAQ. In nucleotides, the CDR3 is TGTGCCAGCAGCTTAGACAATAGGGGTAGCGGGAGGAATGAGCAGTTCTTC. Translation gives CASSLDNRGSGRNEQFF. Complete variable domain (other parts from reference TRBV7-6 and TRBJ2-1): GAGVSQSPRYKVTKRGQDVALRCDPISGHVSLYWYRQALGQGPEFLTYFNYEAQQDKSGLPNDRFSAERPEGSISTLTIQRTEQRDSAMYRCASSLDNRGSGRNEQFFGPGTRLTVL.

The table lists this clonotype with many counts. This chain connects TRBV2 to TRBJ2-7; 9 bases are shared with TRBD1. The CDR3 loop spans 14 amino acids. Trimming took 6 bases from V and 4 from J; bases not matched to a gene: 7. Per germline, CDR1 SNHLY and CDR2 FYNNEI. Written as DNA, the CDR3 is TGTGCCAGCAGCCATGGGACAGGGCGGTACGAGCAGTACTTC. Translated, it gives CASSHGTGRYEQYF.

The rearrangement joins TRBV3-1 to TRBJ2-7, with D uncertain. Germline CDR1 LGHDT, CDR2 YNNKEL (reference sequence). CDR3 length: 12 residues. The V gene lost 1 base and the J gene lost 7 bases, with 8 bases spanning the gap. The CDR3 DNA is TGTGCCAGCAGCCAAGGGGTACGGGAGCAGTACTTC. This sequence encodes CASSQGVREQYF.

This sequence joins TRBV3-1 and TRBJ2-1; weak D call: TRBD2 (6 bases). The DNA end is a closer match to TRBJ2-7, so the J assignment may be wrong. This CDR3 region has 14 residues. Germline CDR1 LGHDT, CDR2 YNNKEL (reference sequence). Here the CDR3 DNA reads TGTGCCAGCAGCCGTTCGGGGACTTACAATGAGCAGTACTTC. This translates into CASSRSGTYNEQYF.

This clonotype was seen more than once but under ten times. The chain combines TRBV24-1 with TRBJ2-5; D may match TRBD1 or TRBD2 (5 bases each). Germline V CDR1 and CDR2: KGHDR, SFDVKD. There are 15 residues in the CDR3. Trimming shortened V by 3 bases and J by 1 base, and 11 bases separated the two germline ends. Written as DNA, the CDR3 is TGTGCCACCAGTGATCCCCTTGGGGGCCAAGAGACCCAGTACTTC. Translating gives CATSDPLGGQETQYF.